In its sample, the clone carrying this T cell receptor (beta chain) was seen a few times. This record belongs to a study of T cell repertoires in aging, cancer and after chemotherapy. Overall study context: Donor ages fell into six groups from 30 or younger up to 70 or older.

V dropped 7 bases and J dropped 0; count of bases not matched to a gene: 7. This CDR3 comprises 15 residues. TCR beta rearrangements were amplified from peripheral blood genomic DNA. A mixed TRB-A/B primer pool amplified rearranged TRB by multiplex touch-down PCR. One entry per CDR3 protein, called by TCRdb with MiXCR from the multiplex PCR reads. The data hold under 9,500 distinct CDR3 sequences, with approximately 54% observed a single time. The receptor was isolated from a human donor in good health. The chain combines TRBV12-3 or TRBV12-4 with TRBJ2-3; 7 bases are a match to TRBD1. The sequenced sample consisted of blood. In nucleotides, the CDR3 is TGTGCCAGCACCCGAACAGGGGTCAGCACAGATACGCAGTATTTT. Translated, it gives CASTRTGVSTDTQYF.